This T cell receptor beta chain is from a study of control samples from healthy donors and cancer patients. The CDR3 consists of 15 residues. V lost 1 base, J lost 2 bases, and 12 bases lay in between. Germline-derived CDR1 and CDR2 are MGHRA and YSYEKL. Assay: immunoSEQ multiplex PCR; the TCRdb copy retains only in-frame clones and omits some. The sample holds approximately 190,000 clones, about 90% seen once. The rearrangement joins TRBV4-1 to TRBJ2-7; D tentatively reads TRBD1 or TRBD2 (5 bases each). This sequence originates from a man aged 30-40 years in good health. The sample comprised blood. CDR3 nucleotides: TGCGCCAGCAGCCAAGGGCAGGGACCCACCTACGAGCAGTACTTC. As protein: CASSQGQGPTYEQYF.